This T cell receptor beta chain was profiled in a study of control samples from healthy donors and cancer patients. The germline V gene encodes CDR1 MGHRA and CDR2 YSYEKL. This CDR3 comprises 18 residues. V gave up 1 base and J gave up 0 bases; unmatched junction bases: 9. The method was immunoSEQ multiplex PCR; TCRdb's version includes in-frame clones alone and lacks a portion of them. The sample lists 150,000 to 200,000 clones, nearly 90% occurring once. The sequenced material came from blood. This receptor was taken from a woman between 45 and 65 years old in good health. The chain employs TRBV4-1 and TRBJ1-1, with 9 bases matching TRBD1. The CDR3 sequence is CASSQGRDRGRLNTEAFF. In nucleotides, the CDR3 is TGCGCCAGCAGCCAAGGCCGAGACAGGGGGAGGCTGAACACTGAAGCTTTCTTT.